The 10 T cell receptor beta chains reported below all come from one sample, sequenced in a study of T cell responses to AZD1222 COVID-19 vaccine. Sequencing was performed with immunoSEQ multiplex PCR; in TCRdb, only in-frame clones are kept and a portion is missing. The sample contains 60,000 or so clones, roughly 88% of which appear only once. Sequencing was performed on peripheral blood, taken on day 0 of AZD1222 vaccination. The receptors stem from an adult in good health.

The chain links TRBV12-3 or TRBV12-4 to TRBJ1-1; weak D call: TRBD1 (6 bases). This CDR3 has 11 residues. The V gene lost 1 base and the J gene lost 10 bases, with 7 bases spanning the gap. The CDR3 reads CASSLEDRAFF. As DNA, the CDR3 is TGTGCCAGCAGTTTAGAGGACAGAGCTTTCTTT.

The J gene is TRBJ2-1, the V gene TRBV15, with D maybe TRBD1 (5 bases). This CDR3 region has 19 residues. The V end was cut by 5 bases, the J end by 2 bases, with 25 bases between. CDR1 and CDR2 (germline): LNHNV, YYDKDF (reference sequence). The chain's CDR3 is CATSGAGRRAPDTYNEQFF. CDR3 nucleotides: TGTGCCACCAGCGGGGCCGGGCGCAGGGCCCCGGACACCTACAATGAGCAGTTCTTC.

The rearrangement links TRBV24-1 to TRBJ2-5, with TRBD1 matching 10 bases. The CDR3 runs to 16 residues. CDR1 and CDR2 (germline): KGHDR, SFDVKD. Trimming removed 3 bases from V and 5 bases from J; junction bases left unmatched: 8. The CDR3 bases are TGTGCCACCAGTGATCGAGACAGGGGGCGTAGGGAGACCCAGTACTTC. Protein product: CATSDRDRGRRETQYF.

The CDR3 sequence: CASSPGQIYNEQFF. For the CDR3, the DNA is TGTGCCAGCAGCCCGGGACAGATTTACAATGAGCAGTTCTTC. The chain uses TRBV28 and TRBJ2-1, with 7 bases lining up with TRBD1. V gave up 6 bases and J gave up 4 bases; unmatched junction bases: 6. Germline V CDR1 and CDR2: MDHEN, SYDVKM. CDR3 length: 14 residues.

V and J are TRBV28 and TRBJ2-7, with D possibly TRBD2 on 7 matching bases. The V end was cut by 3 bases, the J end by 3 bases, with 12 bases between. The CDR3 runs to 14 residues. The germline gives CDR1 MDHEN, CDR2 SYDVKM. Here the CDR3 reads CASSLGGGRYEQYF. The CDR3, as DNA: TGTGCCAGCAGTTTGGGAGGGGGACGCTACGAGCAGTACTTC.

J is TRBJ2-3 and V is TRBV24-1; D not certain. The CDR3 spans 14 residues. Trimming took off 2 bases at V and 1 base at J, with 6 bases between the two ends. Germline lookup yields CDR1 KGHDR and CDR2 SFDVKD. CDR3 protein: CATSDSRGTDTQYF. Here the CDR3 DNA reads TGTGCCACCAGTGATTCCCGGGGCACAGATACGCAGTATTTT.

The chain employs TRBV4-3 and TRBJ2-2, with 14 positions matching TRBD2. Per germline, CDR1 LGHNA and CDR2 YSLEER. V lost 0 bases and J lost 5; bases outside the gene matches: 5. CDR3 length: 18 residues. CDR3 sequence: CASSQDLGLAGVTGELFF. For the CDR3, the DNA is TGCGCCAGCAGCCAAGATCTGGGACTAGCGGGAGTGACCGGGGAGCTGTTTTTT.

This chain links TRBV10-3 with TRBJ1-5; D remains unclear. V dropped 4 bases and J dropped 4 bases, with 11 bases sitting between them. This CDR3 region has 14 residues. Germline CDR1 and CDR2: ENHRY and SYGVKD. CDR3 bases: TGTGCCATCAGTGCTGGTCAGGATAATCAGCCCCAGCATTTT. It translates to CAISAGQDNQPQHF.

The CDR3 bases are TGTGCCAGCTCACCTCCGGGGCCAAGGAACACTGAAGCTTTCTTT. Translation: CASSPPGPRNTEAFF. This chain uses TRBV18 with TRBJ1-1; the D gene is possibly TRBD1 (5 bases). The ends were cut back, 3 bases at V and 1 base at J, with 12 bases in the middle. The CDR3 consists of 15 residues. Looked up from germline, CDR1 is KGHSH and CDR2 is LQKENI.

J is TRBJ2-7 and V is TRBV6-5; possible D gene TRBD2, 6 bases. V lost 2 bases and J 6 bases, leaving 17 bases between the germline ends. The CDR3 sequence is 15 residues long. CDR1 MNHEY and CDR2 SVGAGI come from the germline V gene. The CDR3, as DNA: TGTGCCAGCAGTTACGGAGGGGACTTGTGGGGCGAGCAGTACTTC. The encoded protein is CASSYGGDLWGEQYF.